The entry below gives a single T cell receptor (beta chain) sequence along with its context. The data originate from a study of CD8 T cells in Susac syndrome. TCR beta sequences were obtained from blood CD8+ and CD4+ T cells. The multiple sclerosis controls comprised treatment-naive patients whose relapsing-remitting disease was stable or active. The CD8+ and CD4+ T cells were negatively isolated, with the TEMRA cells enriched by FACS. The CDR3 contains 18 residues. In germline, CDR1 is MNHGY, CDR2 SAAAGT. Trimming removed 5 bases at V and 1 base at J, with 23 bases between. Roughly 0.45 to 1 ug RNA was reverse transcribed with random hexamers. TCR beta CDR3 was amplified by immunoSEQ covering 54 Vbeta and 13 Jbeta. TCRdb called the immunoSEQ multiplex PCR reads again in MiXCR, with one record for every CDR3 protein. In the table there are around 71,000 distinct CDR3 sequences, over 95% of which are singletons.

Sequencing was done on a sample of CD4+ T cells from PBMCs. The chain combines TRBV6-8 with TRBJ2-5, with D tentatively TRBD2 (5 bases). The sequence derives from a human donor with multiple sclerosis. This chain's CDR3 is CASSRHFESGVPQETQYF. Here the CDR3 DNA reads TGTGCCAGCAGTCGCCATTTCGAATCCGGGGTGCCCCAAGAGACCCAGTACTTC.